This T cell receptor (beta chain) is drawn from a study of OX40 agonist ivuxolimab in advanced cancers. CDR3 length equals 15 residues. Germline values: CDR1 SGHTA, CDR2 FQGNSA. V dropped 1 base and J dropped 0 bases, with 6 bases sitting between them. Patients were excluded for autoimmune disease history or systemic immunosuppression. TCRdb's copy holds only in-frame clones and misses some; the assay was immunoSEQ multiplex PCR. The sample contains 55,000 or so clones, roughly nine tenths of which appear only once. This clone was recorded once. The sequencing here drew on CD4+ or CD8+ T cells sorted from blood, taken in a trial of the OX40 agonist ivuxolimab. The sequence was obtained from an adult with an advanced solid tumor such as melanoma, head and neck, liver or kidney cancer. The chain is built from TRBV7-2 and TRBJ2-2; possibly TRBD2 for D (6 bases). DNA for the CDR3: TGTGCCAGCAGCTTAGGGGGGGCGAACACCGGGGAGCTGTTTTTT. Protein product: CASSLGGANTGELFF.